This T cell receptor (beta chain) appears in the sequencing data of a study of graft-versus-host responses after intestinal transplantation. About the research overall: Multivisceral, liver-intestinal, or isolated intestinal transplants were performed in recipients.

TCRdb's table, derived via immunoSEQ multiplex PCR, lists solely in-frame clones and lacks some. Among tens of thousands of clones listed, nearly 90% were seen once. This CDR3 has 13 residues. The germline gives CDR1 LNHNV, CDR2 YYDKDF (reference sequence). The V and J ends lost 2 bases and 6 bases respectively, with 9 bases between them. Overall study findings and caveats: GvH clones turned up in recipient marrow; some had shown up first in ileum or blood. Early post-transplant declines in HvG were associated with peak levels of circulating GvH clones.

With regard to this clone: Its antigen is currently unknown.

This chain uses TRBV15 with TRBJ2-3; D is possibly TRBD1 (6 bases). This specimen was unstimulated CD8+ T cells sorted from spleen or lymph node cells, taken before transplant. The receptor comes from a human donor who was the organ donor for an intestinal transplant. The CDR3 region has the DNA TGTGCCACCAGCAGAAAAAGGGGGGATACGCAGTATTTT. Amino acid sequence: CATSRKRGDTQYF.